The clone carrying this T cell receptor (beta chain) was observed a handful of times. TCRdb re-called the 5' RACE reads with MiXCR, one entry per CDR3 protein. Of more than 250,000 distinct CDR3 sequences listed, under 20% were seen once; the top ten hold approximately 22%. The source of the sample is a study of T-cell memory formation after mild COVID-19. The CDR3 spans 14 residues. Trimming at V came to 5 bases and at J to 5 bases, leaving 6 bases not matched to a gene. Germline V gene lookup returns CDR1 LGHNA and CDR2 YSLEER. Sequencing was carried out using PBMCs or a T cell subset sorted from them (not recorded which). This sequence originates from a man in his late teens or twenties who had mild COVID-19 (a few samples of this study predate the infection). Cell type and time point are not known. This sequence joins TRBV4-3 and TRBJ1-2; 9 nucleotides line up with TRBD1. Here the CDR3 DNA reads TGCGCCAGCAGCAACCCGACAGGGGGGTATGGCTACACCTTC. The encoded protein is CASSNPTGGYGYTF.